Reported below is one TCR beta chain. Its antigen remains unidentified. Taking about 18-32 mg of unsorted bulk tissue, the authors co-extracted RNA and DNA. Patients carried chronic HBV infection without prior treatment. The template, approximately 500 ng total RNA, yielded TCR beta cDNA made with a constant-region primer. The TCR beta library was amplified through three nested multiplex PCR rounds in a modified ARM-PCR procedure. Running roughly 10 cycles apiece, the first two PCR rounds relied on TRBV1-TRBV30 forward primers together with a C-beta reverse primer. TCRdb passed the multiplex PCR reads through MiXCR, listing each CDR3 protein once. The sample shows 90,000 to 150,000 distinct CDR3 sequences, nearly 70% of them seen only once. The sample comes from a study of tumor-infiltrating lymphocytes in primary liver carcinoma. Study context: Maximum tumor diameters ranged from 4.2 to 10 cm, stage T1-T3 N0M0. Study conclusions and caveats: Tumor specimens were characterized by a significantly higher top-250-clone fraction than blood (p = 0.039). Paired tumor-adjacent and tumor-blood samples overlapped less than tumor region pairs did.

Germline-derived CDR1 and CDR2 are ENHRY and SYGVKD. This CDR3 has 15 residues. V gave up 7 bases and J gave up 4 bases, with 19 bases separating them. This TCR was sampled from a woman in her sixties with primary liver carcinoma and hepatitis B virus infection. The rearrangement uses TRBV10-3 and TRBJ1-1; D unclear. The sequenced material came from tumor-adjacent normal liver tissue. CDR3 DNA sequence: TGTGCCATCACGGGAGGGATAGCTATGAGCACTGAAGCTTTCTTT. Its translation: CAITGGIAMSTEAFF.